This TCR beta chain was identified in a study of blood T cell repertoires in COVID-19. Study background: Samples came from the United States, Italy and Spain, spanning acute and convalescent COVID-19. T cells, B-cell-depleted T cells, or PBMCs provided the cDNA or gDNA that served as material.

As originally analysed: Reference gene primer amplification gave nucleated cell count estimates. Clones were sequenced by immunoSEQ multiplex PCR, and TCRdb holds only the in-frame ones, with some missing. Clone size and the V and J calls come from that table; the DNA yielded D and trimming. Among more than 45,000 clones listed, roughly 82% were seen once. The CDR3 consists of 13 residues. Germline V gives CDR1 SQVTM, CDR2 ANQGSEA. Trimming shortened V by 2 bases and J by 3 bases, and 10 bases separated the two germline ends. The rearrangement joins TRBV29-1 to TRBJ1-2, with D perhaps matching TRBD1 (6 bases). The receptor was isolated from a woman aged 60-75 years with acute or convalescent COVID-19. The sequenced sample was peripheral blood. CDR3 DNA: TGCAGCGTTGAAACAGGGATGGACTATGGCTACACCTTC. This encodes CSVETGMDYGYTF. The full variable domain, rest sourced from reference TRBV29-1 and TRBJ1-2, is SAVISQKPSRDICQRGTSLTIQCQVDSQVTMMFWYRQQPGQSLTLIATANQGSEATYESGFVIDKFPISRPNLTFSTLTVSNMSPEDSSIYLCSVETGMDYGYTFGSGTRLTVV.